The T cell receptor beta chain under discussion was sequenced for a study of cytomegalovirus exposure and HLA in healthy donors. Overall study: Earlier, 110 million or so unique TCR beta sequences were recovered from about 179 million T cells by an analysis.

With 60 Vbeta and 13 Jbeta primers, the PCR was carried out. Method: immunoSEQ multiplex PCR; TCRdb's copy keeps in-frame clones and lacks some. The data hold around 190,000 clones, with approximately 90% observed a single time. Turning to this clone: What it binds is unknown.

Study results and caveats: A few chains tied to CMV proved CMV antigen-specific in vitro.

CDR1 and CDR2 (germline): MDHEN, SYDVKM. V shed 3 bases and J shed 7 bases, with 12 bases lying between them. This CDR3 is 13 amino acids long. The sequencing sample was made of PBMCs. J is TRBJ2-5 and V is TRBV28, with D possibly being TRBD1 (5 bases). The TCR originated in a boy between 2 and 10 years old in good health and CMV-seronegative. The CDR3 sequence: CASSFGASGTQYF. DNA of the CDR3: TGTGCCAGCAGTTTTGGGGCTTCGGGGACCCAGTACTTC.